Only a few counts were recorded for the clone carrying this TCR beta chain. Its antigen is unidentified. V shed 10 bases and J shed 6 bases, with 6 bases lying between them. Germline CDR1 reads SNHLY; CDR2 reads FYNNEI. The CDR3 sequence is 9 residues long. This sample is drawn from a study of pediatric ulcerative colitis. Across the whole study: Disease was pancolitis in roughly 7 and left-sided in two, histology-confirmed. General study points: Blood-rectal clonal overlap within each person was significantly higher in ulcerative colitis patients than controls. All ulcerative colitis patients, but no controls, carried a couple of rectal clonotypes.

This was a survey-level run. The assay was immunoSEQ multiplex PCR, and TCRdb's table has in-frame clones only and misses some. This sample carries 59,000 or so clones, around four fifths of them seen once, and the ten largest clones take 5% to 5.5%. Sequenced sample: blood. The chain links TRBV2 to TRBJ1-2; D not certain. This clonotype was obtained from a boy aged 5-17 years with moderate ulcerative colitis. In DNA, the CDR3 is TGTGCCATAGGAGATGGCTACACCTTC. Translated: CAIGDGYTF.